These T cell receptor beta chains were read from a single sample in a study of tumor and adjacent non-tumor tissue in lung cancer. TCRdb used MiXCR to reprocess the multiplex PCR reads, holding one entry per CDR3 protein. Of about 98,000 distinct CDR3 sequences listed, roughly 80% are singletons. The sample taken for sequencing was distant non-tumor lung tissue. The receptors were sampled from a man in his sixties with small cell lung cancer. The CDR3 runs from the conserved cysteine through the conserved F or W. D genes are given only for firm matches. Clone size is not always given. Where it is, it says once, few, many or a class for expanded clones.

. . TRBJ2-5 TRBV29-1 TGCAGCGTTGTGCTGGCAACAGAGACTCAGTACTTC CSVVLATETQYF
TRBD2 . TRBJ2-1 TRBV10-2 TGCGCCAGCTACGAGACTGGCGGGGGTGAGCAGTTCTTC CASYETGGGEQFF
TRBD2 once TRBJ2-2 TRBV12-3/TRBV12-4 TGTGCCAGCAGTCTCCGGGGGGGGCCCCCCGGGGAGCTGTTTTTT CASSLRGGPPGELFF
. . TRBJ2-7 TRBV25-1 TGTGCCAGCGGCAACGGTAGAGGGACTCACTACGAGCAGTACTTC CASGNGRGTHYEQYF
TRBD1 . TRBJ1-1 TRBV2 TGTGCCAGCAGTGACCGGGACAGGGAAGCTTTCTTT CASSDRDREAFF
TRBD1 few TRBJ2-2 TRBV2 TGTGTCAGCCAATTTGACAGGGGGACCGGGGAGCTGTTTTTT CVSQFDRGTGELFF
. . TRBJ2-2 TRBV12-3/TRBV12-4 TGTACCAGCAGCTCAGGGGGGCCAGTGGAGCTGTTTTTT CTSSSGGPVELFF
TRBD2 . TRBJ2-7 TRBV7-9 TGTGTCAGCAGCCAGCGGGAGCGCTACGAGCAGCACTTC CVSSQRERYEQHF
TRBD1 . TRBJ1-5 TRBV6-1 TGTGCCAGCAGCAGTAGACAGGGAGTGAGCAATCGGCCCCAGCATTTT CASSSRQGVSNRPQHF
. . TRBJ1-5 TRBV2 TGTGTCAGCAGTGATTCGGGGGGGCAGCCCCAGCATTTT CVSSDSGGQPQHF
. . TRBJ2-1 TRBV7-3 TGTGCCAGCAGCACCAGAGGGAGTACCTACAATGAGCAGTTCTTC CASSTRGSTYNEQFF
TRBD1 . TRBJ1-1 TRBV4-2 TGTGCCAGCAGCCCAGCAGGGGGCAGGGTCACTGAAGCTTTCTTT CASSPAGGRVTEAFF
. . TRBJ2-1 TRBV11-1 TGTGCCAGCAGCTCAGAATCGAAGAGTAGTGGGAGTGGTAATGAGCAGTTCTTC CASSSESKSSGSGNEQFF
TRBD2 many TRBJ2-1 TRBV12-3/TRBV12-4 TGTGCCAGCAAGAATAGCGGGAGGAACTACAATGAGCAGTTCTTC CASKNSGRNYNEQFF
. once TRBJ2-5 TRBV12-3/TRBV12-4 TGTGGCAGCAGTTTAATGGACTGGGAAGAGGCCCAGTACTTC CGSSLMDWEEAQYF
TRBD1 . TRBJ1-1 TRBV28 TGTGCCAGCAGCTTTAGAGGGGGCGGGTTGCTAGATTCCTTT CASSFRGGGLLDSF
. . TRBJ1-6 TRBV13 TGTGCCAGCCAAAACGACGGAAGCTCCTATAATTCACCCCTCCACTTT CASQNDGSSYNSPLHF
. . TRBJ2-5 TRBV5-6 TGTGCCAGCAGCTTGTATGTGACGGATCAAGAGACGCAGTACTTC CASSLYVTDQETQYF
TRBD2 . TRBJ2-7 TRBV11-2 TGTGACAGCAGCTTAGGAGTAGCGGGAGACTACTACTACAATGAGCAGTACTTC CDSSLGVAGDYYYNEQYF
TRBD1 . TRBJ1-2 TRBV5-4 TGTGCCAGCAGCAAGGGACAGGGAGTTAACTATGGCTACACCTTC CASSKGQGVNYGYTF
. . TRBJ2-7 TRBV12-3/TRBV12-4 TGTGCCAGCAGCCGCACTAGCAGGAGTCGGGATTCCTACGAGCAGTGCTTC CASSRTSRSRDSYEQCF
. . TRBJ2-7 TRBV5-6 TGTGTCAGCAGCTTGCCGGCCGGAACAGTAACCCACGAGCAGTACTTC CVSSLPAGTVTHEQYF
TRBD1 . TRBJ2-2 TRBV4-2 TGTGCCAGCAGCCAAGATGGGGACAGGGGACGGAACACCGGGGAGCTCTTGTTT CASSQDGDRGRNTGELLF
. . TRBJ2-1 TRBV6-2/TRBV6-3 TGTGCCAGCAGTCGAGCAGGAGGGCCCCACAATGAGCAGTTATTC CASSRAGGPHNEQLF
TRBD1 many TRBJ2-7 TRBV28 TGTGCCACCACCCGGGACAGCGTAACCTACGAGCAGTACTTC CATTRDSVTYEQYF
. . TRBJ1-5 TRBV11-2 TGTGCCAGCGGCCCAGGGTTGTCAGCAGATACGCAGCATTTT CASGPGLSADTQHF
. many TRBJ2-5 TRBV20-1 TGCAGTGCTAGTGAAACTAGAGTGACCCAGTACTTC CSASETRVTQYF
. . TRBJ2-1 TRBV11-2 TGTATCAGCCAGACGCGGCAGGACGACAATGAGCAGTTCTTC CISQTRQDDNEQFF
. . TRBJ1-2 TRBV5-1 TGCGCCAGCAGCTTCGGCGGGATCAACTATGACTACACCTTC CASSFGGINYDYTF
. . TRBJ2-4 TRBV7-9 TGTGCCAGCAGCTACGGAGCCAAAAACATTCGATACTTC CASSYGAKNIRYF
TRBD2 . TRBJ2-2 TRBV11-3 TGTACCAGCAGCTTAACCGCGGGAGTGATCACCGGGGAGCTATTTTTT CTSSLTAGVITGELFF
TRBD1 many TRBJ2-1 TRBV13 TGTGCCAGCACGCCAGGGGGATACAATGAGCAGTTCTTC CASTPGGYNEQFF